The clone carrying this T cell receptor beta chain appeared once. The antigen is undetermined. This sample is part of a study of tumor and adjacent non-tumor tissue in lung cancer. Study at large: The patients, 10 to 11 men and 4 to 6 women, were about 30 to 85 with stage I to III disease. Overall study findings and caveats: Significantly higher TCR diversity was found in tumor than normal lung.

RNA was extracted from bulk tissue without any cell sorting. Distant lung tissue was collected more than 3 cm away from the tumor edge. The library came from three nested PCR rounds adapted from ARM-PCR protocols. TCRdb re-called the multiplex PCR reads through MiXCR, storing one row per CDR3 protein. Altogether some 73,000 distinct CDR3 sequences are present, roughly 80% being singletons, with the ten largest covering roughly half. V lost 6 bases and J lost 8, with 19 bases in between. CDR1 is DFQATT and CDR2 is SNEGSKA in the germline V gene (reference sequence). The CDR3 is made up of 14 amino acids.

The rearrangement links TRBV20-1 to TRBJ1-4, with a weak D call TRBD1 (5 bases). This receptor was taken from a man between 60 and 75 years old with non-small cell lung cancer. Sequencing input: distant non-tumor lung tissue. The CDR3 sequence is CSAIMTAGGEKLFF. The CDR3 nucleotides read TGCAGTGCCATTATGACCGCCGGGGGGGAAAAACTGTTTTTT.